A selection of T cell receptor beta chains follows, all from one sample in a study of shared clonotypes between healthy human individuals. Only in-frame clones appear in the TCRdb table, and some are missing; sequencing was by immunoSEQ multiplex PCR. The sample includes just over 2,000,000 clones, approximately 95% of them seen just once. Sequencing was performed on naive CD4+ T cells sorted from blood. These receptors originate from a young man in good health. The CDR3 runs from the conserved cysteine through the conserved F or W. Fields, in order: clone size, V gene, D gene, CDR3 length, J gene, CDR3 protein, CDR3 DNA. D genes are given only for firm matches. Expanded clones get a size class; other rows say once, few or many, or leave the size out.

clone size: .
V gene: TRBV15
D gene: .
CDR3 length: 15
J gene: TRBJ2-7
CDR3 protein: CATSRASAHEDEQYF
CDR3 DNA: TGTGCCACCAGCAGAGCCTCCGCGCACGAGGACGAGCAGTACTTC

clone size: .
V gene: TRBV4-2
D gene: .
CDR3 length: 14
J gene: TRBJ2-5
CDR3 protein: CASSQVGAGETQYF
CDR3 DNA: TGTGCCAGCAGCCAAGTGGGGGCCGGAGAGACCCAGTACTTC

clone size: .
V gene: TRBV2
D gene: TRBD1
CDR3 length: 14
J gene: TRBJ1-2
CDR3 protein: CASSEGDRNYGYTF
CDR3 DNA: TGTGCCAGCAGTGAAGGGGACAGAAACTATGGCTACACCTTC

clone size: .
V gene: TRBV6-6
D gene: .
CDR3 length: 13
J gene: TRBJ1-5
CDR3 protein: CASTLLTGQPQHF
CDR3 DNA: TGTGCCAGCACCCTATTAACGGGACAGCCCCAGCATTTT

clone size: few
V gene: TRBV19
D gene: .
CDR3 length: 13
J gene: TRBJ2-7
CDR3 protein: CASSGTWTSEQYF
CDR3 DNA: TGTGCCAGTAGCGGAACGTGGACGAGCGAGCAGTACTTC

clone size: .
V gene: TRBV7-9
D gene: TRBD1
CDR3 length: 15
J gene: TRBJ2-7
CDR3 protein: CASSPSGTGSDEQYF
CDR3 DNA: TGTGCCAGCAGCCCGTCCGGGACAGGGTCCGACGAGCAGTACTTC

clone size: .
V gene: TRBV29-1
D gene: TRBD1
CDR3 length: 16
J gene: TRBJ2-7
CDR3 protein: CSDRLGGDRGLWEQYF
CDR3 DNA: TGCAGCGACCGCCTTGGTGGGGACAGGGGGTTATGGGAGCAGTACTTC

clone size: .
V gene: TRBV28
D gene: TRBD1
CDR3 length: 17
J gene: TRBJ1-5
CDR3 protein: CASRPTPTGYGNQPQHF
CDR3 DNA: TGTGCCAGCAGACCGACGCCGACAGGGTATGGCAATCAGCCCCAGCATTTT

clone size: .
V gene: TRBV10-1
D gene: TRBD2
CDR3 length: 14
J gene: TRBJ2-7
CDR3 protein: CASSLLAGVDEQYF
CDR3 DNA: TGCGCCAGCAGCTTACTAGCGGGAGTCGACGAGCAGTACTTC

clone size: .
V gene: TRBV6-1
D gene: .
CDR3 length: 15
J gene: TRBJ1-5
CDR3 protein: CASSEAKQGNQPQHF
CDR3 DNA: TGTGCCAGCAGTGAAGCGAAACAGGGCAATCAGCCCCAGCATTTT

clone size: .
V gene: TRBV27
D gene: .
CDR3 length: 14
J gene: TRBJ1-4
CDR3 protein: CASSLGSTNEKLFF
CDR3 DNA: TGTGCCAGCAGTTTAGGGAGTACTAATGAAAAACTGTTTTTT

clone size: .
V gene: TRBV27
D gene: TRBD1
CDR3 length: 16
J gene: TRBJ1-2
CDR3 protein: CASSSPSDRGTYGYTF
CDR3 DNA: TGTGCCAGCAGTTCTCCCTCCGACAGGGGGACCTATGGCTACACCTTC

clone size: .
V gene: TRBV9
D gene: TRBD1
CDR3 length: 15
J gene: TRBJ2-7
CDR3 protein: CASSVTGQGTDEQYF
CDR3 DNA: TGTGCCAGCAGCGTGACGGGACAGGGGACGGACGAGCAGTACTTC

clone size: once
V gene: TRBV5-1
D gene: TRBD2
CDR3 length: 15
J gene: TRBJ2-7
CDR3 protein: CASSLGPSGTYEQYF
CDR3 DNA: TGCGCCAGCAGCTTGGGGCCTAGCGGAACCTACGAGCAGTACTTC

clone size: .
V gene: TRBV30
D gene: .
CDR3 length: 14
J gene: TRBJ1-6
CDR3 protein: CAWGPWGENSPLHF
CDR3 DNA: TGTGCCTGGGGCCCTTGGGGGGAGAATTCACCCCTCCACTTT

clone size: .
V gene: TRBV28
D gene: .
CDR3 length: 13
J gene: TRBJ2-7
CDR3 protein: CASSSRLAYEQYF
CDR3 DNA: TGTGCCAGCAGTTCCCGCCTAGCCTACGAGCAGTACTTC

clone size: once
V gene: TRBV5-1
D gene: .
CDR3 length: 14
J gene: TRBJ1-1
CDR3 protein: CASSSGFLNTEAFF
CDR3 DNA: TGCGCCAGCAGCTCAGGATTCCTTAACACTGAAGCTTTCTTT

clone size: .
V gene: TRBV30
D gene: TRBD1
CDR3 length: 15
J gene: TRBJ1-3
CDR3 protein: CAWSPSDRSGNTIYF
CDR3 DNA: TGTGCCTGGAGTCCCTCGGACAGGTCTGGAAACACCATATATTTT

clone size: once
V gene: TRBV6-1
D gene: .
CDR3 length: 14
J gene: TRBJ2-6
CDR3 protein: CASSGDLRANVLTF
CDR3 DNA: TGTGCCAGCAGTGGGGACTTAAGGGCCAACGTCCTGACTTTC

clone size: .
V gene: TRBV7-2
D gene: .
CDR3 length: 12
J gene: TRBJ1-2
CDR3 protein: CASSLAPNGYTF
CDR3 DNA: TGTGCCAGCAGCTTAGCGCCGAATGGCTACACCTTC

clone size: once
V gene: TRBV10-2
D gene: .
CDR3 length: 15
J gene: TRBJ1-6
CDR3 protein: CASSESGGRRSPLHF
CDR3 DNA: TGCGCCAGCAGTGAGTCGGGGGGTAGGCGCTCACCCCTCCACTTT

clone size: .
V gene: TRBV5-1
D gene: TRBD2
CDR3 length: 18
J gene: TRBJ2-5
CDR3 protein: CASSLARSSGGARETQYF
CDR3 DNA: TGCGCCAGCAGCTTGGCCCGGAGTAGCGGGGGGGCCCGAGAGACCCAGTACTTC

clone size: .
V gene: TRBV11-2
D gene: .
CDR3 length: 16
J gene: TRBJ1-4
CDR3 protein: CASSPDGAATNEKLFF
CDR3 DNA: TGTGCCAGCAGCCCCGATGGGGCCGCAACTAATGAAAAACTGTTTTTT

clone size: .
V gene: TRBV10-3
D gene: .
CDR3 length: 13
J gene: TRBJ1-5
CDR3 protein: CAISGYSNQPQHF
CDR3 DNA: TGTGCCATCAGTGGGTATAGCAATCAGCCCCAGCATTTT

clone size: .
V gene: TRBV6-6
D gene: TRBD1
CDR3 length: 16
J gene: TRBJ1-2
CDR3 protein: CASSLGQAGRDYGYTF
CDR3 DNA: TGTGCCAGCAGTCTAGGACAGGCCGGGAGGGACTATGGCTACACCTTC

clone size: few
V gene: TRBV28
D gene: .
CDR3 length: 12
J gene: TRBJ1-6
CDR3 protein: CASSTPAAPLHF
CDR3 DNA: TGTGCCAGTTCGACCCCGGCGGCACCCCTCCACTTT

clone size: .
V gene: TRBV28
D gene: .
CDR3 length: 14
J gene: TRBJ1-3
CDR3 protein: CASRGPLSGNTIYF
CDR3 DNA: TGTGCCAGCAGAGGTCCCCTCTCTGGAAACACCATATATTTT

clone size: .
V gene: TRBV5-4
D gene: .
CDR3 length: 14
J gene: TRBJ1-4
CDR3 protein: CASSRGGVDEKLFF
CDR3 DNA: TGTGCCAGCAGCCGTGGAGGGGTGGATGAAAAACTGTTTTTT

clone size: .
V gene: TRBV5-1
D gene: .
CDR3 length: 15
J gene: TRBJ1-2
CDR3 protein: CASSSKNGPLEGYTF
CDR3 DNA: TGCGCCAGCAGCAGCAAAAACGGGCCATTGGAAGGCTACACCTTC

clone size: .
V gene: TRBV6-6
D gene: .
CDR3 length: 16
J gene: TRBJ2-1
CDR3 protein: CASSYMEAEIYNEQFF
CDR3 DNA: TGTGCCAGCAGTTACATGGAGGCGGAGATCTACAATGAGCAGTTCTTC

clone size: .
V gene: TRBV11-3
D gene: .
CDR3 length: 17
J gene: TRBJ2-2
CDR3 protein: CASSLDRGYANTGELFF
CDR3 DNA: TGTGCCAGCAGCTTAGATAGGGGGTACGCGAACACCGGGGAGCTGTTTTTT

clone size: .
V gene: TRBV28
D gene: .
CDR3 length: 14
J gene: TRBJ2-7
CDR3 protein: CASSLGALRNEQYF
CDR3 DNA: TGTGCCAGCAGTTTAGGGGCTTTAAGAAACGAGCAGTACTTC

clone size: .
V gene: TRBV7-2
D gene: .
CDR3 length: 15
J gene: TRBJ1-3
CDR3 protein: CASSRDGSSGNTIYF
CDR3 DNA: TGTGCCAGCAGCCGGGATGGCAGCTCTGGAAACACCATATATTTT

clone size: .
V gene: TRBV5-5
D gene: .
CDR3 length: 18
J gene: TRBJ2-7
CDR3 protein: CASSRGNREWAPSYEQYF
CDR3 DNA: TGTGCCAGCAGCCGGGGGAACAGGGAGTGGGCACCCTCCTACGAGCAGTACTTC

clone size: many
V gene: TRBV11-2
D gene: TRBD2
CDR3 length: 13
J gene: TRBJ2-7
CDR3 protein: CASVAGGSYEQYF
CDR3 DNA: TGTGCCAGCGTGGCGGGGGGGTCCTACGAGCAGTACTTC

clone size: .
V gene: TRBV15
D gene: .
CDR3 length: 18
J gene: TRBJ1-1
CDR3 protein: CATSRDLERDILNTEAFF
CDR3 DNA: TGTGCCACCAGCAGAGATTTAGAACGGGACATATTGAACACTGAAGCTTTCTTT

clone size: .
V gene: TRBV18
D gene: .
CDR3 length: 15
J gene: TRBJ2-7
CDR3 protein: CASSRSGPSDYEQYF
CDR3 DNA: TGTGCCAGCTCAAGATCGGGACCCTCCGACTACGAGCAGTACTTC

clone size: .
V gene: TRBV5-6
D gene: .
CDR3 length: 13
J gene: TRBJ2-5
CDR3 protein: CASSLADGGAQYF
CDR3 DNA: TGTGCCAGCAGCTTGGCTGACGGAGGGGCCCAGTACTTC

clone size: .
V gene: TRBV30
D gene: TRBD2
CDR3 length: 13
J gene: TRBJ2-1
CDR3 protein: CAWRIAGGSEQFF
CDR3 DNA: TGTGCCTGGAGGATAGCGGGAGGAAGTGAGCAGTTCTTC

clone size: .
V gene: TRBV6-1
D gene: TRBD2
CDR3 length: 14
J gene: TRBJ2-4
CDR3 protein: CASRASGGRNIQYF
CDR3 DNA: TGTGCCAGCAGGGCTAGCGGGGGGAGGAACATTCAGTACTTC

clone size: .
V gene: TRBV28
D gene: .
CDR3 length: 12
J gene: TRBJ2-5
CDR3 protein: CASSLRRETQYF
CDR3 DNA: TGTGCCAGCAGTTTACGAAGAGAGACCCAGTACTTC

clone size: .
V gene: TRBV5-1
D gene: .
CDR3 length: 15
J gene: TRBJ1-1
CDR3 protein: CASSLAVGMNTEAFF
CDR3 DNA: TGCGCCAGCAGCTTGGCGGTCGGAATGAACACTGAAGCTTTCTTT

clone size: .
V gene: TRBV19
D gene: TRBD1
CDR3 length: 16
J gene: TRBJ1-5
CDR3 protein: CASSTAPGQGHQPQHF
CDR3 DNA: TGTGCCAGTAGTACGGCTCCGGGACAGGGCCATCAGCCCCAGCATTTT

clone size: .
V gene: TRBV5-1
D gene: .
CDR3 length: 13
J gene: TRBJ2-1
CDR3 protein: CASSSPGANEQFF
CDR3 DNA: TGCGCCAGCAGCTCGCCAGGGGCCAATGAGCAGTTCTTC

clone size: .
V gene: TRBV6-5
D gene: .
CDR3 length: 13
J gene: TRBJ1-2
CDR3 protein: CASSYAQLYGYTF
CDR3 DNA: TGTGCCAGCAGTTACGCACAGCTCTATGGCTACACCTTC

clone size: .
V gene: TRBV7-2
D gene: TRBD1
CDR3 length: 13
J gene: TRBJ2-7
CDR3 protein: CASSADRVYEQYF
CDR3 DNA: TGTGCCAGCAGCGCCGACAGGGTCTACGAGCAGTACTTC